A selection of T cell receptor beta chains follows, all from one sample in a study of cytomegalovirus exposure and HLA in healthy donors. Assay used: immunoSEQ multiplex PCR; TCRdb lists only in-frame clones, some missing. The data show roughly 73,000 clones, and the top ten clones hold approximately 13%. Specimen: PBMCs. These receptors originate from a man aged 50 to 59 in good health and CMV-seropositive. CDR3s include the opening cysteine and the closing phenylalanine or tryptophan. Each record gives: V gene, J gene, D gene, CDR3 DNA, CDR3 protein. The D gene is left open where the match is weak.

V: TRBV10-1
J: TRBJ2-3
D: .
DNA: TGCGCCAGCAGCGCCGTACTGACAGCCTCGGGAGCAGATACGCAGTATTTT
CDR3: CASSAVLTASGADTQYF

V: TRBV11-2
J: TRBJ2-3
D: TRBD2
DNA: TGTGCCAGCAGCTTATATTCCCTAGCGGGGGCCGGGATCACAGATACGCAGTATTTT
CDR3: CASSLYSLAGAGITDTQYF

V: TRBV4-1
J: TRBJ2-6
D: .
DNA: TGCGCCAGCAGCCCCCGGGAGGGGGCGGGTGGGGCCAACGTCCTGACTTTC
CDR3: CASSPREGAGGANVLTF

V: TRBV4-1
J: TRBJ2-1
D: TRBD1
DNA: TGCGCCAGCAGTGCGGGACAGGGGGGCAATGAGCAGTTCTTC
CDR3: CASSAGQGGNEQFF

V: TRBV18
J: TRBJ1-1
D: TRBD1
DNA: TGTGCCAGCTCAGAAGAGACAGGGGGCGCGGAAGCTTTCTTT
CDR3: CASSEETGGAEAFF

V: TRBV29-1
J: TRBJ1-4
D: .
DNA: TGCAGCGTTGAAGAGGCAGGTAGACTGTTTTTT
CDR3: CSVEEAGRLFF

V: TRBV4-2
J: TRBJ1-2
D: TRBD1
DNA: TGTGCCAGCAGCCACGCAGGGGGTAACTATGGCTACACCTTC
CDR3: CASSHAGGNYGYTF

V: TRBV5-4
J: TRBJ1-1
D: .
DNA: TGTGCCAGCAGCTTGCGGGAGAACACTGAAGCTTTCTTT
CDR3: CASSLRENTEAFF

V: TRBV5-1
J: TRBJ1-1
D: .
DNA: TGCGCCAGCAGCTTTGACGGGGGAAGGACTGAAGCTTTCTTT
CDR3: CASSFDGGRTEAFF

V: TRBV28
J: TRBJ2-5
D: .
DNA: TGTGCCAGCTCCCTGGGGGGTTATAGGGATGTTGAGGAGACCCAGTACTTC
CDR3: CASSLGGYRDVEETQYF

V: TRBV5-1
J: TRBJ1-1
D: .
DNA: TGCGCCAGCAGCTACTCCCCCGACACTGAAGCTTTCTTT
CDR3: CASSYSPDTEAFF

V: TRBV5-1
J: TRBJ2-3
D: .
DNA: TGCGCCAGCAGCGGGCAGATGGGAGATACGCAGTATTTT
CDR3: CASSGQMGDTQYF

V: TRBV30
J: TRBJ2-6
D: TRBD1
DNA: TGTGCCTCCACGGGACAGCCCAATAATAGGGGGTCTCGGGCCAACGTCCTGACTTTC
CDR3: CASTGQPNNRGSRANVLTF

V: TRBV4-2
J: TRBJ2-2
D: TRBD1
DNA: TGTGCCAGCAGCCGTACAGGGGGCGGAATCACCGGGGAGCTGTTTTTT
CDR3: CASSRTGGGITGELFF

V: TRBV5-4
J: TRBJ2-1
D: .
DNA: TGTGCCAGCAGCTTGAAACTTCGGACAGTAATGATTAGCTATGAGCAGTTCTTC
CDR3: CASSLKLRTVMISYEQFF

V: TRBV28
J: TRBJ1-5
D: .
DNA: TGTGCCATCTCGGAGAAGACTAACCAGCCCCAGCATTTT
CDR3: CAISEKTNQPQHF

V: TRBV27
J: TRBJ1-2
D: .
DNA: TGTGCCAGCAGATCCCGCTATGGCTACACCTTC
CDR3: CASRSRYGYTF

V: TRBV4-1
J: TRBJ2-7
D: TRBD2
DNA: TGCGCCAGCAGCCAAGATAGAGTAGCGGGAGGCTACGAGCAGTACTTC
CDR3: CASSQDRVAGGYEQYF

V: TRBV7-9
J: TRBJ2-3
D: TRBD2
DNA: TGTGCCAGCAGCTTACCTAGCGGGGGTGGGGATACGCAGTATTTT
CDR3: CASSLPSGGGDTQYF

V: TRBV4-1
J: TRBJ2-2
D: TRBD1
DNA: TGCGCCAGCAGCCAAAATTACCGACAGGGGAACCTTTTCAACACCGGGGAGCTGTTTTTT
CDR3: CASSQNYRQGNLFNTGELFF

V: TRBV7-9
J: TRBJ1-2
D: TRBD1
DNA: TGTGCCAGCAGCTTCGGGGGGGGACAGGGGCGTCAAGTAGGTGGCTACACCTTC
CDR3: CASSFGGGQGRQVGGYTF

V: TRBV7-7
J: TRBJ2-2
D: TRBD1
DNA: TGTGCCAGCAGCCCCTGGACAGGGGACGGGGAGCTGTTTTTT
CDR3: CASSPWTGDGELFF

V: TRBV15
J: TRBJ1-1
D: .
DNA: TGTGCCACCAGCAGAGAGGCAGAGAACACTGAAGCTTTCTTT
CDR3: CATSREAENTEAFF

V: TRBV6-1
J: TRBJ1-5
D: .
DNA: TGTGCCAGCAGTGAGGCCCCCAGGCAGAATAGCAATCAGCCCCAGCATTTT
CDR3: CASSEAPRQNSNQPQHF

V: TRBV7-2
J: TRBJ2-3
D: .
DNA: TGTGCCAGCAGCTTAGGTAGCCAGGGGAAAGGCACAGATACGCAGTATTTT
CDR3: CASSLGSQGKGTDTQYF

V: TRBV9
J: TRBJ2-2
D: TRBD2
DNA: TGTGCCAGCAGCACCTCCCCAGCGGGGGCTGGCACCGGGGAGCTGTTTTTT
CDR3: CASSTSPAGAGTGELFF

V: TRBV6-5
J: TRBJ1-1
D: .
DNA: TGTGCCAGCAGTCTTACTCGGGGAACTGAAGCTTTCTTT
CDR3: CASSLTRGTEAFF

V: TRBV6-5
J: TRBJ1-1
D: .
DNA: TGTGCCAGCAGTTACTCGGGGGGCACTGAAGCTTTCTTT
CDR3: CASSYSGGTEAFF

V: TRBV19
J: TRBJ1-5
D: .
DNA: TGTGCCAGCGTCTACAGGGCGGATCAGCCCCAGCATTTT
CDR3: CASVYRADQPQHF

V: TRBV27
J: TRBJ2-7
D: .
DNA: TGTGCCAGCAGTCCTCAGGGTTACGAGCAGTACTTC
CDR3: CASSPQGYEQYF

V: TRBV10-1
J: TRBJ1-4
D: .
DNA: TGCGCCAGCAGTGAGTCGATGGGCAGCAATAATGAAAAACTGTTTTTT
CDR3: CASSESMGSNNEKLFF

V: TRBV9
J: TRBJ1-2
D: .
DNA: TGTGCCAGCAGCGCCGACATGGGCTATGGCTACACCTTC
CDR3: CASSADMGYGYTF

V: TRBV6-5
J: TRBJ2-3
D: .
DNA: TGTGCCAGCAGCCTCCGGGGGATGGGCACAGATACGCAGTATTTT
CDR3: CASSLRGMGTDTQYF

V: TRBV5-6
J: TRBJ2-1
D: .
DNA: TGTGCCAGCAGCCTCCGACAGGTTAGGAATGAGCAGTTCTTC
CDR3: CASSLRQVRNEQFF

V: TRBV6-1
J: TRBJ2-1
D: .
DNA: TGTGCCAGCAGCCTCGATCAGATTGGCAATGAGCAGTTCTTC
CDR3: CASSLDQIGNEQFF

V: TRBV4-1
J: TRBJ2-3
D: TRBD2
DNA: TGCGCCAGCAGCCAAGAGTACTCAGCGGGGGGGGGAGGAGATACGCAGTATTTT
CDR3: CASSQEYSAGGGGDTQYF

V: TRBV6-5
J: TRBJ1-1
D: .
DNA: TGTGCCAGCATGGTGGGGCCCATGAACACTGAAGCTTTCTTT
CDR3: CASMVGPMNTEAFF

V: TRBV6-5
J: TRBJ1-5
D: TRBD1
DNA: TGTGCCAGCAGTCGCGGGACAGGGCCTCAGCCCCAGCATTTT
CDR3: CASSRGTGPQPQHF

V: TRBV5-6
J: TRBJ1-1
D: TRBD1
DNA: TGTGCCAGCAGCCAGGACAGGGGTGTGAACACTGAAGCTTTCTTT
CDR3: CASSQDRGVNTEAFF

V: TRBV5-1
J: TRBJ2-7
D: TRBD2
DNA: TGCGCCAGCAGCTTGGCCAGGACTAGCGGAGCCTACGAGCAGTACTTC
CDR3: CASSLARTSGAYEQYF